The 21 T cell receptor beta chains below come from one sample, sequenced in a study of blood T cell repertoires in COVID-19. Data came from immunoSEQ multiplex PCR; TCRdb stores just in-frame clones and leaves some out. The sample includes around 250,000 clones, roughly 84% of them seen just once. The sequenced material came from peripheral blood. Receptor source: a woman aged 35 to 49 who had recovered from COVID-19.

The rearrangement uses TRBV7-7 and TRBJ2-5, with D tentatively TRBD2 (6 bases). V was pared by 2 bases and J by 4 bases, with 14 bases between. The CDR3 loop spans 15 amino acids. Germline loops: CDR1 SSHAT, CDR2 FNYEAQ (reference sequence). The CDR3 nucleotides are TGTGCCAGCAGCTTACGGCCCGCGGGGAGAGAGACCCAGTACTTC. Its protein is CASSLRPAGRETQYF.

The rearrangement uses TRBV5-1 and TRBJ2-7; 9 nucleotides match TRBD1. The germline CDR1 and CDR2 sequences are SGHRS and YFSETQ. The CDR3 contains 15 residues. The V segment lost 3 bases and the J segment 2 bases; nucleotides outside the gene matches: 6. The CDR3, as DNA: TGCGCCAGCAGCTACTCCGGGACAGGGACCTACGAGCAGTACTTC. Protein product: CASSYSGTGTYEQYF.

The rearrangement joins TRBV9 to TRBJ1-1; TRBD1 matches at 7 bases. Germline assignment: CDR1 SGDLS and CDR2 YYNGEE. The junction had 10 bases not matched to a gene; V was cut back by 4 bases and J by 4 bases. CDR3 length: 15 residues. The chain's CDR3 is CASSPGGQRSTEAFF. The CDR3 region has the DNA TGTGCCAGCAGCCCAGGGGGACAGAGGAGCACTGAAGCTTTCTTT.

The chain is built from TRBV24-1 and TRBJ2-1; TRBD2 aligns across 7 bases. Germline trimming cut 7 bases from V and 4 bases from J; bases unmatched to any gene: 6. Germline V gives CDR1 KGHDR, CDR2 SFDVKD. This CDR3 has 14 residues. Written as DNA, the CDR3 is TGTGCCACCAGGTCGACTAGCCGGTACAATGAGCAGTTCTTC. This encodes CATRSTSRYNEQFF.

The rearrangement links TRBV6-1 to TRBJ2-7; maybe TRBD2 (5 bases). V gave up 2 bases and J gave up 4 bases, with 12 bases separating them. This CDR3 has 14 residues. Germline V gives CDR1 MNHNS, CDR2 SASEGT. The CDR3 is CASSERLRRYEQYF. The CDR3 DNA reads TGTGCCAGCAGTGAAAGGCTCAGGAGGTACGAGCAGTACTTC.

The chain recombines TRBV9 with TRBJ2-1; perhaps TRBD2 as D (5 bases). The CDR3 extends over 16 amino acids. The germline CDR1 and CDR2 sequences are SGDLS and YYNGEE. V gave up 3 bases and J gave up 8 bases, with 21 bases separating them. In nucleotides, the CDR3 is TGTGCCAGCAGCGAACCACCCGGACTTAGAGGCTATGAGCAGTTCTTC. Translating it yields CASSEPPGLRGYEQFF.

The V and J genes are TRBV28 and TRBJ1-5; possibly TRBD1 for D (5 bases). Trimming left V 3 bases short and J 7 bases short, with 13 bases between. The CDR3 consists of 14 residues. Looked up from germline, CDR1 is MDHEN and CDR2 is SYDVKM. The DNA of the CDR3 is TGTGCCAGCAGTTTCCCCGTGGGGGGGCAGCCCCAGCATTTT. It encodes CASSFPVGGQPQHF.

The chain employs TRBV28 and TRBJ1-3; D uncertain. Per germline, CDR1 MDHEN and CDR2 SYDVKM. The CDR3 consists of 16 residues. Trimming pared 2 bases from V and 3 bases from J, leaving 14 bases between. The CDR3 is CASSLDPLRVGNTIYF. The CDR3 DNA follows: TGTGCCAGCAGTTTAGACCCATTGAGGGTTGGAAACACCATATATTTT.

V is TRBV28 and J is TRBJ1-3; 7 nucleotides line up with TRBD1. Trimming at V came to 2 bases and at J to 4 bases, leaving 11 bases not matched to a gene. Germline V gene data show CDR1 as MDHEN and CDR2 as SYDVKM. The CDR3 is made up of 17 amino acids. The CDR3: CASSLPQGGITGNTIYF. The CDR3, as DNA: TGTGCCAGCAGTTTACCCCAGGGGGGTATAACGGGAAACACCATATATTTT.

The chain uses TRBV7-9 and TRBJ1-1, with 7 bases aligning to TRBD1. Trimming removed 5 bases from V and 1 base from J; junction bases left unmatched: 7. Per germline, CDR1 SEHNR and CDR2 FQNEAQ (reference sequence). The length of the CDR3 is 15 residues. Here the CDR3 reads CASSLRRGQNTEAFF. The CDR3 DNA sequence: TGTGCCAGCAGCCTAAGGAGGGGGCAGAACACTGAAGCTTTCTTT.

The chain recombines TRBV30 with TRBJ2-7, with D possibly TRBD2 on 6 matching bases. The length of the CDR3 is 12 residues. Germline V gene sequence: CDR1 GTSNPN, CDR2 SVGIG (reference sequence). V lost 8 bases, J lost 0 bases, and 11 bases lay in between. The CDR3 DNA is TGTGCCCTCCGGGAGTCCTCCTACGAGCAGTACTTC. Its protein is CALRESSYEQYF.

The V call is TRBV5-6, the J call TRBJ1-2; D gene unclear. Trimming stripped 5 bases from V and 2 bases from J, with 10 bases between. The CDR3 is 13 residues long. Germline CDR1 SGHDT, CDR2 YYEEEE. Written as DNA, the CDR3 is TGTGCCAGCAGTCGTCCAGCGAACTATGGCTACACCTTC. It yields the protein CASSRPANYGYTF.

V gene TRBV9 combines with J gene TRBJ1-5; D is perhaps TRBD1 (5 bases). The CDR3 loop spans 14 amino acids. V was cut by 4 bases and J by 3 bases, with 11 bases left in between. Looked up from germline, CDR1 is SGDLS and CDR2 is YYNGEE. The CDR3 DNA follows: TGTGCCAGCAGCCCGGACACGAACAATCAGCCCCAGCATTTT. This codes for CASSPDTNNQPQHF. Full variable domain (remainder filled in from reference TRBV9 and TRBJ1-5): DSGVTQTPKHLITATGQRVTLRCSPRSGDLSVYWYQQSLDQGLQFLIQYYNGEERAKGNILERFSAQQFPDLHSELNLSSLELGDSALYFCASSPDTNNQPQHFGDGTRLSIL.

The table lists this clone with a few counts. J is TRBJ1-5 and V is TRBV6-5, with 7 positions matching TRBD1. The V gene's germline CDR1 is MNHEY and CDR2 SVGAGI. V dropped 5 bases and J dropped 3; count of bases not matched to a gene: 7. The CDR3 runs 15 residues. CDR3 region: CASSQRQGYNQPQHF. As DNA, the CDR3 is TGTGCCAGCAGTCAAAGACAGGGCTACAATCAGCCCCAGCATTTT.

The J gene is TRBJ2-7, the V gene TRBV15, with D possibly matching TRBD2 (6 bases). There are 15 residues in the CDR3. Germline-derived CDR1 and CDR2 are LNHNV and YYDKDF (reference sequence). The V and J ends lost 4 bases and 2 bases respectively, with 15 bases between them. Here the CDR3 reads CATSTTLGSPYEQYF. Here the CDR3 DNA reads TGTGCCACCAGCACTACTCTCGGGAGCCCCTACGAGCAGTACTTC.

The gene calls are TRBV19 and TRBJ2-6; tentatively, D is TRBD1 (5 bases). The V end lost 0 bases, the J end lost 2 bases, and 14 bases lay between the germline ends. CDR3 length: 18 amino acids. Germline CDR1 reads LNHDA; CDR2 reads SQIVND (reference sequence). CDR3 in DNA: TGTGCCAGTAGTATAGATCTACAGGTTACAACTGGGGCCAACGTCCTGACTTTC. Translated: CASSIDLQVTTGANVLTF.

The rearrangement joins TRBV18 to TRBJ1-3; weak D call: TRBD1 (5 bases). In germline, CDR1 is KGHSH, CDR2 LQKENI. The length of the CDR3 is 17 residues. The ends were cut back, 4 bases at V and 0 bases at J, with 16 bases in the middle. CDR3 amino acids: CASSLRGARYSGNTIYF. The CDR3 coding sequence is TGTGCCAGCTCACTTCGCGGGGCCCGGTACTCTGGAAACACCATATATTTT.

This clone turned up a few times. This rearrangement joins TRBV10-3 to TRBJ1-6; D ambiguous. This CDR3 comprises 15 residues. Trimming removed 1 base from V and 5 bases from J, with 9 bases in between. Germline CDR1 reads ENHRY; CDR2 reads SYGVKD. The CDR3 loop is CAISEYVPDNSPLHF. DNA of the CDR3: TGTGCCATCAGTGAGTATGTCCCCGATAATTCACCCCTCCACTTT.

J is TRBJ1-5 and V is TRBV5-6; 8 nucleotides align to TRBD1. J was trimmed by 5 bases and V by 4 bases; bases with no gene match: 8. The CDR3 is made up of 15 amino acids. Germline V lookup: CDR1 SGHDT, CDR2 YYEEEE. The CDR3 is CASSNGPGGYQPQHF. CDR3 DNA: TGTGCCAGCAGCAATGGTCCAGGGGGCTATCAGCCCCAGCATTTT. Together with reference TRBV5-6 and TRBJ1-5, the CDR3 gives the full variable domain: DAGVTQSPTHLIKTRGQQVTLRCSPKSGHDTVSWYQQALGQGPQFIFQYYEEEERQRGNFPDRFSGHQFPNYSSELNVNALLLGDSALYLCASSNGPGGYQPQHFGDGTRLSIL.

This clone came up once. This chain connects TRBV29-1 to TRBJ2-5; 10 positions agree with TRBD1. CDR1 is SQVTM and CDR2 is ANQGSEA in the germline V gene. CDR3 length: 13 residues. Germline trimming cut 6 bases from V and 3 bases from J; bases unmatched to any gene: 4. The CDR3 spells CSVETGGEETQYF. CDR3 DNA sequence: TGCAGCGTCGAGACAGGGGGCGAAGAGACCCAGTACTTC.

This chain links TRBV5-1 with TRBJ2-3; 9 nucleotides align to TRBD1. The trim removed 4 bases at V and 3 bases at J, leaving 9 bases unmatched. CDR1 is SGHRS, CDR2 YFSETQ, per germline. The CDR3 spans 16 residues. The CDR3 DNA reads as TGCGCCAGCAGCCTACCGGGGACAGGGATTACAGATACGCAGTATTTT. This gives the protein CASSLPGTGITDTQYF.